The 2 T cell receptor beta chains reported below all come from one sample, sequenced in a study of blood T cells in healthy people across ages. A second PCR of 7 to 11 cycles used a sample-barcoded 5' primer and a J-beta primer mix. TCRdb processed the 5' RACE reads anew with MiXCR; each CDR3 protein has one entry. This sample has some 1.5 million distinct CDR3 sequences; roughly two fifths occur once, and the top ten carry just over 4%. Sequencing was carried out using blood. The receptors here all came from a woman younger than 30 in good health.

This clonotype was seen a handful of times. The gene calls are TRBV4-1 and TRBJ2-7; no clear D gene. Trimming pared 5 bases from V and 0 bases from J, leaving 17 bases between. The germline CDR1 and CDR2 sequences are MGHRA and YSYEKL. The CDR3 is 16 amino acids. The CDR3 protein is CASSRAEYWSSYEQYF. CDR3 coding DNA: TGCGCCAGCAGCAGAGCCGAATACTGGTCCTCCTACGAGCAGTACTTC.

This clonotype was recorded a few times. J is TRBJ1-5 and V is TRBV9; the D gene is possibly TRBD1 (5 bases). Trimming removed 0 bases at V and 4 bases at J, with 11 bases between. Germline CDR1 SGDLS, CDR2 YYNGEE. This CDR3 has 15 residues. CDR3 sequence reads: CASSVGPGANQPQHF. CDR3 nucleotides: TGTGCCAGCAGCGTAGGACCCGGGGCGAATCAGCCCCAGCATTTT.